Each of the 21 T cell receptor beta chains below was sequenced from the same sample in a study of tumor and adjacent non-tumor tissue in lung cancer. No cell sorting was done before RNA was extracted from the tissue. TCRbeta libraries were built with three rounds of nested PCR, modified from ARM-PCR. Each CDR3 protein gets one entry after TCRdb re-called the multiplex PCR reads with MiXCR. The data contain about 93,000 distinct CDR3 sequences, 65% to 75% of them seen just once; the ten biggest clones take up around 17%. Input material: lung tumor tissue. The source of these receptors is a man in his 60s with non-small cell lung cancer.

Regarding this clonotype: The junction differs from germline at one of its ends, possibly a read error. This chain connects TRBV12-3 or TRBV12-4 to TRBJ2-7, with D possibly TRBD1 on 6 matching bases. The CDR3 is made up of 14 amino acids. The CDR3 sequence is CAGSLPRTDYEQYF. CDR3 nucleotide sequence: TGTGCCGGCAGCCTTCCGAGGACAGACTACGAACAGTACTTC.

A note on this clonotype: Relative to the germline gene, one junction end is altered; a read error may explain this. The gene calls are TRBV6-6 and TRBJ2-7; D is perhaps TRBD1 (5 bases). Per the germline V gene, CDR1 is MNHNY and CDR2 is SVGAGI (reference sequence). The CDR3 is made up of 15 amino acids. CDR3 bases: TGTGCCAGCCTAAGTACCAGGGTGCGGAACTACGATCAGTACTTC. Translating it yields CASLSTRVRNYDQYF.

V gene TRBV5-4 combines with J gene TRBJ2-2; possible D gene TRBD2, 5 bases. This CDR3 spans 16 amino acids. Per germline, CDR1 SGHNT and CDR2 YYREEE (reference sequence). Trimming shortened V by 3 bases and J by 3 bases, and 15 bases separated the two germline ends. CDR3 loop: CASSSPGYLDTGELFF. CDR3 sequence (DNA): TGTGCCAGCAGCTCCCCGGGATATCTAGACACCGGGGAGCTGTTTTTT.

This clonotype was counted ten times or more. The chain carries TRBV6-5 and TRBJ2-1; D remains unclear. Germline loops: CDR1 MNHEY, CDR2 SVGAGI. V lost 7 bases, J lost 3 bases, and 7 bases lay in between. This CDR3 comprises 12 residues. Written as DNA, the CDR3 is TGTGCCAGCACAGCCAGCTACAATGAGCAGTTCTTC. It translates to CASTASYNEQFF.

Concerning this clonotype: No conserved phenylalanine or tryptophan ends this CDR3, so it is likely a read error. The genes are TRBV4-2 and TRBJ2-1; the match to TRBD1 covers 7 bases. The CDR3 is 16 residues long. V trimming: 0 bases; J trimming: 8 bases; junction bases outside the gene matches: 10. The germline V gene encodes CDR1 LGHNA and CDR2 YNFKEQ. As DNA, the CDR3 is TGTGCCAGCAGCCAAGACCAGGGACGAACAGGGGATGAGCAGTTCATC. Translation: CASSQDQGRTGDEQFI.

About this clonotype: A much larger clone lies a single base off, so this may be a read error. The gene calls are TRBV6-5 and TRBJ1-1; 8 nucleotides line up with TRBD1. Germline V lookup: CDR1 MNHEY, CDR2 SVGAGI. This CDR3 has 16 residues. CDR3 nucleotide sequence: TGTGCCGGCAGTTACTCGACGGACAGGGCAAACACTGAAGCTTTCTTT. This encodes CAGSYSTDRANTEAFF.

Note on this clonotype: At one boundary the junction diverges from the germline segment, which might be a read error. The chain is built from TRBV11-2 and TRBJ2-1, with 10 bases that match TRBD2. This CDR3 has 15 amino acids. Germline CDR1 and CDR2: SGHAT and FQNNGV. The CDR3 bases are TGCGCCAGCAACTTATCGGCTAGCGGGAGAAATGAGCAATTCTTC. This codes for CASNLSASGRNEQFF.

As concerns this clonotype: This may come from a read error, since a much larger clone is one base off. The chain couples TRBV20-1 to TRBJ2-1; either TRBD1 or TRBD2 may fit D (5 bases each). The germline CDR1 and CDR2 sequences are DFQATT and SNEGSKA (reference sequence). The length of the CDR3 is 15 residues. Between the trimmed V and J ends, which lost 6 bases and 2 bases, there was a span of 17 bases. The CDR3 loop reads CSATTGASTYNEQFF. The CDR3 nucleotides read TGCAGTGCGACCACCGGGGCTAGTACCTACAATGAGCAGTTCTTC.

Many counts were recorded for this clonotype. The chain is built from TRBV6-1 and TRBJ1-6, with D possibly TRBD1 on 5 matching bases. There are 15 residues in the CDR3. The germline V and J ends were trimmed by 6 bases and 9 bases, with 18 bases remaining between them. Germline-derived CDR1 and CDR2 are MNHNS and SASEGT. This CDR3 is CASRRAGEASSPLHF. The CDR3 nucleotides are TGTGCCAGCAGGAGGGCGGGGGAGGCGAGTTCACCCCTCCACTTT.

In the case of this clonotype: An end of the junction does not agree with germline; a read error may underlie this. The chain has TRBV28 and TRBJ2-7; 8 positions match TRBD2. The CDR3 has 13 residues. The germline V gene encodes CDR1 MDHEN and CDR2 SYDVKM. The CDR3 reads CTSGVAGTYEHYF. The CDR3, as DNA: TGTACCAGCGGAGTAGCGGGGACCTACGAGCACTACTTC. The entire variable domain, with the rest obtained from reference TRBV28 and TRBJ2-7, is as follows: DVKVTQSSRYLVKRTGEKVFLECVQDMDHENMFWYRQDPGLGLRLIYFSYDVKMKEKGDIPEGYSVSREKKERFSLILESASTNQTSMYLCTSGVAGTYEHYFGPGTRLTVT.

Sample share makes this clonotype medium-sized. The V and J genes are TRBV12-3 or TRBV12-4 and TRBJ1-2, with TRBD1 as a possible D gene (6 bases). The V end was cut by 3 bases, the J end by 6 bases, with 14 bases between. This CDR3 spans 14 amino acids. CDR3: CASSFVGGIDGYTF. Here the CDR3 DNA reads TGTGCCAGCAGTTTTGTGGGGGGCATCGATGGCTACACCTTC.

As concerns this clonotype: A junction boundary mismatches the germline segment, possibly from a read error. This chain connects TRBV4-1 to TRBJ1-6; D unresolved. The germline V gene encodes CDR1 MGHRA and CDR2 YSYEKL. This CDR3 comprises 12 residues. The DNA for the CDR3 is TGCGCCAACAGCCAATATGGGTCACCCCTCCACTTT. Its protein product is CANSQYGSPLHF.

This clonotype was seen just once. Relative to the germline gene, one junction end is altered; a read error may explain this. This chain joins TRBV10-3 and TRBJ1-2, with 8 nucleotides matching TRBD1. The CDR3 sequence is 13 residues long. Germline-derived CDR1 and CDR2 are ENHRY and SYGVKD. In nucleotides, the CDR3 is TGCGCCATCAGTGAGCGGACAGGGCATGGCTACACCTTC. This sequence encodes CAISERTGHGYTF.

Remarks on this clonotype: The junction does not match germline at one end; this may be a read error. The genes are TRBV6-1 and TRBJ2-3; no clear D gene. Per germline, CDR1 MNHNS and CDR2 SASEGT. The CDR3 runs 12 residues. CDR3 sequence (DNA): TGTGGCAGCAGTACCAAGGTAGATACGCAGTATTTT. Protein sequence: CGSSTKVDTQYF.

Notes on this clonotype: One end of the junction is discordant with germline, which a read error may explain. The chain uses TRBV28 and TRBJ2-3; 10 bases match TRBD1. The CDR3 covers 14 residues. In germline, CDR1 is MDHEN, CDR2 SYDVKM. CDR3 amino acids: CTSIVGTGADTQYF. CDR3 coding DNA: TGTACCAGCATTGTGGGGACAGGGGCAGATACGCAGTATTTT.

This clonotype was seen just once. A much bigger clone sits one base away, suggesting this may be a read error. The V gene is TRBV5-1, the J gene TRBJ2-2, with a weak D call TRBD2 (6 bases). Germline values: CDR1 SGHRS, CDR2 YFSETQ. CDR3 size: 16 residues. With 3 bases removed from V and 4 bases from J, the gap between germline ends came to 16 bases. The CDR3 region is CASSSRDWASTGELFF. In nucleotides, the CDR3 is TGCGCCAGCAGCTCCCGGGACTGGGCTTCCACCGGGGAGCTGTTTTTT.

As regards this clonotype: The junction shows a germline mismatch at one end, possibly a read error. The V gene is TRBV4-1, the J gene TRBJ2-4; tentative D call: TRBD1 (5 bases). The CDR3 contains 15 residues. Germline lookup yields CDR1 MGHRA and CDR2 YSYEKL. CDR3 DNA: TGCGCCAGCAGCCAAGGGACAAGGGGCCAAAACATTCAGTATTTC. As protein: CASSQGTRGQNIQYF.

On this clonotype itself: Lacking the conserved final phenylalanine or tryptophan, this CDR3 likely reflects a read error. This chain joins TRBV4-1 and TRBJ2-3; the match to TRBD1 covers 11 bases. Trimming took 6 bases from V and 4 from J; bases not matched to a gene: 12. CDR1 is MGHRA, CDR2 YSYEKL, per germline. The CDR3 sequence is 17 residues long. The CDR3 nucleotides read TGCGCCAGCAGTCAACCTTTGGGACAGGGGGTCTCAGATACGCAGTATTAT. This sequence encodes CASSQPLGQGVSDTQYY.

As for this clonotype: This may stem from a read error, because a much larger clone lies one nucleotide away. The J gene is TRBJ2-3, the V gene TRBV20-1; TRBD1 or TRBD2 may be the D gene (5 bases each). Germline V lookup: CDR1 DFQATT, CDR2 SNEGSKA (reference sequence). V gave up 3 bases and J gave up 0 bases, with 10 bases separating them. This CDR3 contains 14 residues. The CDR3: CSASGTGSTDTQYF. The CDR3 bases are TGCAGTGCTAGCGGGACCGGAAGCACAGATACGCAGTATTTT.

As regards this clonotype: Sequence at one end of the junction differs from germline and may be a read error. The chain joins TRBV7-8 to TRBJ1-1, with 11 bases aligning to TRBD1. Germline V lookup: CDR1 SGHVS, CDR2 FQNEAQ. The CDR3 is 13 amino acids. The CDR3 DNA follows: TGTGTCAGCAGCTCGACAGGGACAGGGGGAACTTTCTTT. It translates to CVSSSTGTGGTFF.

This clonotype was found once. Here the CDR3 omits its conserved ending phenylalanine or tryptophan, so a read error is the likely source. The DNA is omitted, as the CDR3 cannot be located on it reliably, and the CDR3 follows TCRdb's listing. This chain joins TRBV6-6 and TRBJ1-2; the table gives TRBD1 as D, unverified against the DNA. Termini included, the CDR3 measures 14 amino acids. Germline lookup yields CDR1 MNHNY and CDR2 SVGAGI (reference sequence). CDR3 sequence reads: CASRGTGGSYGYIS.